This TCR beta chain was retrieved from a study of CD8 T cells in ankylosing spondylitis. Findings and caveats of the study: About 8 highly homologous variants made up a TCR beta motif, and this motif appeared characteristic of ankylosing spondylitis blood.

The CDR3 loop spans 17 amino acids. In germline, CDR1 is MNHEY, CDR2 SVGAGI. The J segment lost 0 bases and the V segment lost 1 base, leaving 3 bases of the junction unmatched. This clonotype was observed many times. Its antigen is not known. A quantitative 5'-RACE method, one with molecular barcodes, was used to make TCR beta libraries. One entry per CDR3 protein, called by TCRdb with MiXCR from the 5' RACE reads. The table lists about 240,000 distinct CDR3 sequences, over 8.5% of them singletons, with over 6.5% in the top ten. This TCR derives from a male donor with ankylosing spondylitis or in good health (not recorded which). This chain connects TRBV6-5 to TRBJ1-3; 10 bases agree with TRBD1. Material: blood, either unsorted or a sorted T cell fraction (not recorded which). The CDR3 region has the DNA TGTGCCAGCAGTTACTTCCGGGACAGGGGCTCTGGAAACACCATATATTTT. Its translation: CASSYFRDRGSGNTIYF.